This TCR beta chain was captured in a study of CD8+CD57+ T cells in acquired aplastic anemia. The overall study: Sorted cells (CD4+ and CD8+) yielded DNA amounts that averaged approximately 3.1 ug. Healthy donors yielded some 11 million CD4+ cell reads on average. Study-level findings and limits: The number of CD8+ CDR3 sequences shared by patients and controls was roughly 31. With respect to CD8+ Simpson's diversity, patients and controls did not differ significantly.

Unmatched junction bases numbered 4, after V lost 8 bases and J lost 7 bases. The CDR3 runs 13 residues. Germline loops: CDR1 WSHSY, CDR2 SAAADI. Genomic DNA served as template for TCR beta VDJ and CDR3 profiling. TCRdb redid the calling of the reads with MiXCR, one entry per CDR3 protein. The sample has around 400,000 distinct CDR3 sequences, under 80% seen once. Concerning this clonotype: Its specificity is unknown.

Sequenced input: sorted CD4+, CD8+, or CD8+CD57+ T cells (not recorded which) from PBMCs. The TCR sequence derives from a human donor in good health, serving as a control. The chain uses TRBV10-2 and TRBJ1-5; 11 bases fit TRBD1. CDR3 in amino acids: CASGQGARQPQHF. In nucleotides, the CDR3 is TGCGCCAGCGGACAGGGGGCTAGGCAGCCCCAGCATTTT.